The clone carrying this T cell receptor beta chain was counted a few times. The source of the sample is a study of shared T cell receptors in the human thymus. Method: immunoSEQ multiplex PCR; TCRdb's copy keeps in-frame clones and lacks some. The sample contains about 500,000 clones, about 84% of which appear only once. V dropped 0 bases and J dropped 1 base, with 9 bases sitting between them. CDR3 length equals 15 residues. The germline CDR1 and CDR2 sequences are SGHNT and YENEEA. This sample was also put to use in a study of human thymus T cells. That work contributes: The thymus was resected at corrective cardiac surgery. What appeared biased in thymic and blood repertoires was the usage of V and J genes.

The sample was thymocytes. This chain joins TRBV11-3 and TRBJ2-5; TRBD1 is a possible D gene (5 bases). This receptor was obtained from a boy younger than two with a congenital heart defect. Here the CDR3 reads CASSLDQQGQETQYF. CDR3 nucleotides: TGTGCCAGCAGCTTAGATCAGCAGGGCCAAGAGACCCAGTACTTC.